One and the same sample provided the 29 T cell receptor beta chains below, sequenced in a study of CD8 T cells in Susac syndrome. Random hexamers primed reverse transcription of about 0.5 to 1 ug RNA. MiXCR was run by TCRdb on the immunoSEQ multiplex PCR reads, yielding one entry per CDR3 protein. Among 73,000 or so distinct CDR3 sequences, roughly 95% were seen once, and the ten largest hold around 0.4%. Sequenced material: CD8+ T cells from PBMCs. Source of these receptors: a human donor with multiple sclerosis.

The rearrangement joins TRBV12-3 or TRBV12-4 to TRBJ2-1; possibly TRBD1 for D (6 bases). V was cut by 6 bases and J by 6 bases, with 12 bases left in between. This CDR3 is built from 13 residues. The chain's CDR3 is CASSAGVINEQFF. The CDR3 DNA reads TGTGCCAGCAGCGCAGGGGTTATCAATGAGCAGTTCTTC.

The V and J genes are TRBV5-1 and TRBJ1-4, with D hard to call. The CDR3 consists of 12 residues. V was shortened by 4 bases and J by 8 bases, with 9 bases between the two germline ends. The germline CDR1 and CDR2 sequences are SGHRS and YFSETQ. The CDR3 sequence is CASSPRGEKLFF. DNA of the CDR3: TGCGCCAGCAGCCCTCGAGGGGAAAAACTGTTTTTT.

This chain joins TRBV7-9 and TRBJ2-7; perhaps D is TRBD1 or TRBD2 (5 bases each). The CDR3 consists of 12 residues. Germline values: CDR1 SEHNR, CDR2 FQNEAQ (reference sequence). V was cut by 8 bases and J by 7 bases, with 15 bases left in between. The DNA of the CDR3 is TGTGCCAGCCTAAGTATGGGGGAAGAGCAGTACTTC. As protein: CASLSMGEEQYF.

This clonotype turned up a few times. The chain uses TRBV14 and TRBJ1-2; no reliable D call. The CDR3 is 15 amino acids. Germline V gene sequence: CDR1 SGHDN, CDR2 FVKESK. Trimming took off 0 bases at V and 3 bases at J, with 11 bases between the two ends. The CDR3: CASSQDHGQYYGYTF. DNA of the CDR3: TGTGCCAGCAGCCAAGATCATGGGCAGTACTATGGCTACACCTTC.

CDR3 sequence reads: CASSPIILGAKNTGELFF. Written as DNA, the CDR3 is TGTGCCAGCAGTCCCATAATCCTAGGCGCCAAGAACACCGGGGAGCTGTTTTTT. The chain has TRBV12-3 or TRBV12-4 and TRBJ2-2; D gene unclear. Trimming left V 5 bases short and J 1 base short, with 20 bases between. The CDR3 length is 18 residues.

J is TRBJ1-5 and V is TRBV7-9; 7 positions agree with TRBD1. Trimming removed 2 bases from V and 4 bases from J; junction bases left unmatched: 14. CDR1 is SEHNR and CDR2 is FQNEAQ in the germline V gene (reference sequence). This CDR3 has 18 residues. The CDR3 bases are TGTGCCAGCAGCTTACTTCCGGACAGGCAAGGGGAAAATCAGCCCCAGCATTTT. Its translation: CASSLLPDRQGENQPQHF.

The V gene is TRBV13, the J gene TRBJ1-1; 9 bases line up with TRBD1. V was pared by 4 bases and J by 1 base, with 1 base of the junction left unmatched. The germline V gene has CDR1 PRHDT and CDR2 FYEKMQ (reference sequence). The CDR3 is 14 residues long. The DNA of the CDR3 is TGTGCCAGCAGCTGGGGACAGGGGAACACTGAAGCTTTCTTT. It is translated as CASSWGQGNTEAFF.

The genes are TRBV12-3 or TRBV12-4 and TRBJ2-7; 7 bases match TRBD2. V shed 5 bases and J 0 bases; nucleotides not matched to a gene: 10. The CDR3 is made up of 16 amino acids. The CDR3 DNA sequence: TGTGCCAGCAGTCCCCGGGACTACAGTGCCTCCTACGAGCAGTACTTC. It encodes CASSPRDYSASYEQYF.

V usage is TRBV7-9 and J usage is TRBJ2-1, with 11 bases lining up with TRBD2. Trimming took 5 bases from V and 0 from J; bases not matched to a gene: 12. Germline V lookup: CDR1 SEHNR, CDR2 FQNEAQ (reference sequence). The CDR3 totals 19 residues. The CDR3 region is CASSPDGTSGSSSYNEQFF. The CDR3 region has the DNA TGTGCCAGCAGCCCAGACGGGACTAGCGGCAGTAGCTCCTACAATGAGCAGTTCTTC.

This chain joins TRBV7-9 and TRBJ2-5; TRBD1 matches at 7 bases. Germline V gene lookup returns CDR1 SEHNR and CDR2 FQNEAQ (reference sequence). This CDR3 comprises 15 residues. V gave up 5 bases and J gave up 2 bases; unmatched junction bases: 8. The CDR3 loop reads CASSPRGQEQETQYF. CDR3 DNA sequence: TGTGCCAGCAGCCCACGAGGACAGGAACAAGAGACCCAGTACTTC.

This clonotype showed up just once. The chain is built from TRBV4-2 and TRBJ2-7; perhaps TRBD1 as D (5 bases). This CDR3 is 15 amino acids long. V lost 1 base, J lost 2 bases, and 12 bases lay in between. CDR1 is LGHNA, CDR2 YNFKEQ, per germline. The CDR3 bases are TGTGCCAGCAGCCAAGCAACAGGTCTCCCCTACGAGCAGTACTTC. As protein: CASSQATGLPYEQYF.

This clonotype was counted a single time. This sequence joins TRBV11-2 and TRBJ2-1; D uncertain. Trimming left V 0 bases short and J 4 bases short, with 4 bases between. Germline CDR1 SGHAT, CDR2 FQNNGV. The CDR3 spans 13 residues. The CDR3 DNA sequence: TGTGCCAGCAGCTTAGAGAGATACAATGAGCAGTTCTTC. Its protein is CASSLERYNEQFF.

The V and J genes are TRBV6-6 and TRBJ2-7; D possibly corresponds to TRBD1 (5 bases). Between the trimmed V and J ends, which lost 6 bases and 0 bases, there was a span of 15 bases. Germline loops: CDR1 MNHNY, CDR2 SVGAGI (reference sequence). The CDR3 runs to 15 residues. CDR3: CASSPGHPASYEQYF. The CDR3 DNA reads TGTGCCAGCAGCCCCGGACACCCGGCCTCCTACGAGCAGTACTTC.

V usage is TRBV7-6 and J usage is TRBJ1-4; 11 bases align to TRBD1. The junction had 8 bases not matched to a gene; V was cut back by 5 bases and J by 3 bases. The CDR3 length is 17 residues. From germline, CDR1 is SGHVS and CDR2 FNYEAQ. The CDR3 loop is CASSPGTGGDPNEKLFF. The CDR3 DNA follows: TGTGCCAGCAGCCCCGGGACAGGGGGTGATCCTAATGAAAAACTGTTTTTT.

The CDR3 DNA reads TGTGCCAGCAGCTTAACGGGGACACCCACCTACGAGCAGTACTTC. Amino acids: CASSLTGTPTYEQYF. The V and J genes are TRBV7-3 and TRBJ2-7; perhaps TRBD1 as D (6 bases). CDR1 SGHTA and CDR2 FQGTGA come from the germline V gene. The CDR3 length is 15 residues. The ends were cut back, 0 bases at V and 2 bases at J, with 11 bases in the middle.

The V gene is TRBV29-1, the J gene TRBJ2-1, with D tentatively TRBD1 (6 bases). This CDR3 spans 12 amino acids. The germline V gene has CDR1 SQVTM and CDR2 ANQGSEA. The V end lost 3 bases, the J end lost 9 bases, and 12 bases lay between the germline ends. The DNA for the CDR3 is TGCAGCGTTGAGTACAGGGTCGGTGAGCAGTTCTTC. This encodes CSVEYRVGEQFF.

The chain uses TRBV20-1 and TRBJ1-5, with 8 bases that match TRBD1. The CDR3 is 15 amino acids. CDR1 DFQATT and CDR2 SNEGSKA come from the germline V gene (reference sequence). With 2 bases clipped from V and 8 bases from J, the junction kept 11 bases outside the gene matches. The CDR3 coding sequence is TGCAGTGCTAGACCCGGGACAGGAGCAATCAAGCCCCAGCATTTT. Translating gives CSARPGTGAIKPQHF.

This sequence joins TRBV6-1 and TRBJ1-5; D call uncertain. The CDR3 is 14 residues long. CDR1 and CDR2 from the germline V gene are MNHNS and SASEGT. Deletions cut 5 bases from V and 2 bases from J, with 10 bases between. The CDR3 sequence: CASSKTPGNQPQHF. The CDR3 DNA follows: TGTGCCAGCAGTAAAACCCCCGGCAATCAGCCCCAGCATTTT.

The chain couples TRBV28 to TRBJ1-4; D is unresolved. The CDR3 covers 14 residues. CDR1 MDHEN and CDR2 SYDVKM come from the germline V gene. The germline V and J ends were trimmed by 5 bases and 7 bases, with 14 bases remaining between them. The CDR3 region is CASSLGVVSEKLFF. The CDR3 bases are TGTGCCAGCAGTCTGGGAGTGGTCTCTGAAAAACTGTTTTTT.

V is TRBV29-1 and J is TRBJ2-1; 9 nucleotides agree with TRBD2. The CDR3 has 14 residues. Losses at the gene ends were 7 bases for V and 5 bases for J; bases not matched to a gene: 9. CDR1 SQVTM and CDR2 ANQGSEA come from the germline V gene. DNA of the CDR3: TGCAGCGCCTCTAGCGGGGCACTCAACAATGAGCAGTTCTTC. It codes for CSASSGALNNEQFF.

The V gene is TRBV5-1, the J gene TRBJ2-6; no reliable D call. CDR1 and CDR2 (germline): SGHRS, YFSETQ. The germline V and J ends were trimmed by 4 bases and 2 bases, with 16 bases remaining between them. The CDR3 covers 17 residues. This chain's CDR3 is CASSIPFTVTGANVLTF. CDR3 coding DNA: TGCGCCAGCAGCATACCTTTTACAGTGACTGGGGCCAACGTCCTGACTTTC.

This chain connects TRBV5-4 to TRBJ2-1, with D perhaps matching TRBD2 (7 bases). Germline CDR1 and CDR2: SGHNT and YYREEE (reference sequence). The CDR3 has 15 amino acids. V was shortened by 4 bases and J by 5 bases, with 16 bases between the two germline ends. CDR3 in amino acids: CASSPVEGGDNEQFF. The CDR3 bases are TGTGCCAGCAGCCCCGTAGAGGGGGGGGACAATGAGCAGTTCTTC.

DNA for the CDR3: TGCAGCGTTGTTAGTAGCGGCCATTACGAGCAGTACTTC. It codes for CSVVSSGHYEQYF. The chain has TRBV29-1 and TRBJ2-7; a weak D match, TRBD2 (6 bases). The CDR3 runs to 13 residues. Trimming took 4 bases from V and 4 from J, leaving 14 bases between them. Per germline, CDR1 SQVTM and CDR2 ANQGSEA.

The chain employs TRBV30 and TRBJ1-1; D is perhaps TRBD1 (5 bases). CDR3 length equals 13 residues. V was clipped by 3 bases and J by 2 bases, with 10 bases between them. Germline-derived CDR1 and CDR2 are GTSNPN and SVGIG (reference sequence). The DNA of the CDR3 is TGTGCCTGGAGATCCAGGGTTAACACTGAAGCTTTCTTT. This codes for CAWRSRVNTEAFF.

The CDR3 nucleotides read TGTGCCAGCACAACAAAGCGGGTTAGCTCCTACAATGAGCAGTTCTTC. Protein sequence: CASTTKRVSSYNEQFF. The gene calls are TRBV27 and TRBJ2-1, with D maybe TRBD2 (6 bases). In germline, CDR1 is MNHEY, CDR2 SMNVEV (reference sequence). The CDR3 consists of 16 residues. Trimming removed 7 bases from V and 0 bases from J, with 16 bases in between.

This clonotype appeared once. The rearrangement joins TRBV13 to TRBJ2-1, with D unresolved. V lost 3 bases to trimming and J lost 12 bases, with 12 bases between them. Per the germline V gene, CDR1 is PRHDT and CDR2 is FYEKMQ (reference sequence). The CDR3 runs 12 residues. Here the CDR3 reads CASSFKGWVQFF. DNA of the CDR3: TGTGCCAGCAGCTTCAAGGGTTGGGTGCAGTTCTTC.

The chain joins TRBV19 to TRBJ1-5, with TRBD1 identical over 7 bases. The trim removed 4 bases at V and 9 bases at J, leaving 12 bases unmatched. The CDR3 is 15 residues long. CDR1 LNHDA and CDR2 SQIVND come from the germline V gene (reference sequence). The CDR3 spells CASSRGQSPRSPQHF. The CDR3 coding sequence is TGTGCCAGTAGTAGGGGACAGTCCCCTCGTTCGCCCCAGCATTTT.

This clonotype was counted a single time. V gene TRBV5-4 combines with J gene TRBJ2-2, with TRBD1 matching 7 bases. Trimming removed 1 base from V and 2 bases from J; junction bases left unmatched: 11. The CDR3 contains 18 residues. Germline assignment: CDR1 SGHNT and CDR2 YYREEE (reference sequence). CDR3 residues: CASSLRIGTDINTGELFF. In nucleotides, the CDR3 is TGTGCCAGCAGCTTGCGAATAGGGACAGACATTAACACCGGGGAGCTGTTTTTT.

V is TRBV12-5 and J is TRBJ2-6; D might be TRBD2 (5 bases). Trimming took 3 bases from V and 2 from J, leaving 26 bases between them. The CDR3 is made up of 21 amino acids. The V gene's germline CDR1 is LGHNT and CDR2 FRNRAP. The CDR3: CASGLLLHRDESSPGANVLTF. The CDR3 nucleotides are TGTGCTAGTGGTTTACTCTTGCACCGGGATGAAAGTAGCCCTGGGGCCAACGTCCTGACTTTC.